Listed below are T cell receptor beta chains from one sample, sequenced in a study of T-cell memory formation after mild COVID-19. TCRdb itself ran the 5' RACE reads through MiXCR, one entry per CDR3 protein. The sample contains hundreds of thousands of distinct CDR3 sequences, approximately 25% of which appear only once. Material for sequencing was PBMCs or a T cell subset sorted from them (not recorded which). All receptors derive from an adult woman who had mild COVID-19 (a few samples of this study predate the infection). Cell type and time point are not known. Both conserved end residues are part of each CDR3. The order of the fields is clone size, V gene, J gene, D gene, CDR3 DNA, CDR3 protein. A D gene is named only where the DNA matches it firmly. For some rows the clone size is stated as once, few or many, or as a class when expanded; others skip it.

size: many; V: TRBV5-1; J: TRBJ2-1; D: TRBD2; DNA: TGCGCCAGCAAAGCCGGGACTAGCATGGATGAGCAGTTCTTC; CDR3: CASKAGTSMDEQFF
size: -; V: TRBV5-1; J: TRBJ2-5; D: -; DNA: TGCGCCAGCAGCGACGATGGGACCGCCGAAGAGACCCAGTACTTC; CDR3: CASSDDGTAEETQYF
size: -; V: TRBV5-1; J: TRBJ2-4; D: -; DNA: TGCGCCAGCAGCTTGGTGGCAGGGGATTATAGAAACATTCAGTACTTC; CDR3: CASSLVAGDYRNIQYF
size: few; V: TRBV4-1; J: TRBJ2-7; D: TRBD2; DNA: TGCGCCAGCAGCCAGAGCCGCAGCGGGGGGGAAAAAGTCTACGAGCAGTACTTC; CDR3: CASSQSRSGGEKVYEQYF
size: few; V: TRBV3-1; J: TRBJ2-7; D: -; DNA: TGTGCCAGCAGTCGCACACTCCCCTCCGAGCAGTACTTC; CDR3: CASSRTLPSEQYF
size: -; V: TRBV6-2/TRBV6-3; J: TRBJ1-2; D: -; DNA: TGTGCCAGCAGTTACAACCGGCAGACTACTCATGGCTACACCTTC; CDR3: CASSYNRQTTHGYTF
size: few; V: TRBV19; J: TRBJ2-7; D: -; DNA: TGTGCCAGTAGCGGCCGGGCAGGGGTGAACTACGAGCAGTACTTC; CDR3: CASSGRAGVNYEQYF
size: -; V: TRBV12-3/TRBV12-4; J: TRBJ2-3; D: -; DNA: TGTGCCAGCAGTTCGGGGGCAGCACCGGGGGCAGATACGCAGTATTTT; CDR3: CASSSGAAPGADTQYF
size: -; V: TRBV7-9; J: TRBJ1-1; D: -; DNA: TGTGCCAGCAGCTTAATACAGGGGAACACTGAAGCTTTCTTT; CDR3: CASSLIQGNTEAFF
size: -; V: TRBV6-5; J: TRBJ2-7; D: -; DNA: TGTGCCAGCAGTTACGCGTCACAGGCCCCCTACGAGCAGTACTTC; CDR3: CASSYASQAPYEQYF
size: many; V: TRBV12-3/TRBV12-4; J: TRBJ2-7; D: -; DNA: TGTGCCAGCAGTTTGGGCAATTCCTACGAGCAGTACTTC; CDR3: CASSLGNSYEQYF
size: few; V: TRBV7-8; J: TRBJ2-1; D: TRBD1; DNA: TGTGCCAGCAGCCCCCGGATTGGCGGACAGGATCAGTTCTTC; CDR3: CASSPRIGGQDQFF
size: -; V: TRBV20-1; J: TRBJ1-3; D: -; DNA: TGCAGTGCTAGAGCCCGCCCAAGCCACTCTGGAAACACCATATATTTT; CDR3: CSARARPSHSGNTIYF
size: many; V: TRBV20-1; J: TRBJ2-3; D: TRBD1; DNA: TGCAGTGCCTGGACCGGGACAGGCACAGATACGCAGTATTTT; CDR3: CSAWTGTGTDTQYF
size: -; V: TRBV6-5; J: TRBJ2-7; D: -; DNA: TGTGCCAGCAGTTACGGGGGCAGAGACGAGCAGTACTTC; CDR3: CASSYGGRDEQYF
size: many; V: TRBV4-2; J: TRBJ2-1; D: -; DNA: TGTGCCAGCAGCCAAGATAGGACCGACCCGTTTTACAATGAGCAGTTCTTC; CDR3: CASSQDRTDPFYNEQFF
size: many; V: TRBV5-1; J: TRBJ2-3; D: -; DNA: TGCGCCAGCAGCCCCCCCACAGATACGCAGTATTTT; CDR3: CASSPPTDTQYF
size: -; V: TRBV5-1; J: TRBJ2-3; D: TRBD1; DNA: TGCGCCAGCAGCTTGGACGGCAGGGGGTCGGCAGATACGCAGTATTTT; CDR3: CASSLDGRGSADTQYF
size: -; V: TRBV6-5; J: TRBJ1-1; D: -; DNA: TGTGCCAGCAGGGATAGGACGAACACTGAAGCTTTCTTT; CDR3: CASRDRTNTEAFF
size: -; V: TRBV24-1; J: TRBJ2-7; D: TRBD1; DNA: TGTGCCACCAGTGATTCGACAGGGGGCAAGGGAGTGCAGTACTTC; CDR3: CATSDSTGGKGVQYF
size: few; V: TRBV5-1; J: TRBJ1-2; D: TRBD1; DNA: TGCGCCAGCAGCTCAAATTGGGACAGGGGAGACTATGGCTACACCTTC; CDR3: CASSSNWDRGDYGYTF
size: few; V: TRBV12-5; J: TRBJ1-2; D: -; DNA: TGTGCTAGTGGTTTGAACTATGGCTACACCTTC; CDR3: CASGLNYGYTF
size: few; V: TRBV3-1; J: TRBJ2-5; D: -; DNA: TGTGCCAGCAGCCAAGTCAATATCGCTACGGAGACCCAGTACTTC; CDR3: CASSQVNIATETQYF
size: few; V: TRBV29-1; J: TRBJ2-1; D: TRBD2; DNA: TGCAGCGTTGACCGGGCGCTAGCGGGAGGAAGCTACAATGAGCAGTTCTTC; CDR3: CSVDRALAGGSYNEQFF
size: -; V: TRBV4-3; J: TRBJ2-1; D: TRBD2; DNA: TGCGCCAGCAGCCAAGGTTGGCGGGAGATTGAGCAGTTCTTC; CDR3: CASSQGWREIEQFF
size: -; V: TRBV9; J: TRBJ2-5; D: TRBD2; DNA: TGTGCCAGCAGCGCCGGGACTAGCGGGATCCCGTACCAAGAGACCCAGTACTTC; CDR3: CASSAGTSGIPYQETQYF
size: few; V: TRBV5-1; J: TRBJ2-1; D: TRBD2; DNA: TGCGCCAGCAGCTTGGCCGCTAGCGGGGGGTACAATGAGCAGTTCTTC; CDR3: CASSLAASGGYNEQFF
size: many; V: TRBV5-6; J: TRBJ2-3; D: -; DNA: TGTGCCAGCAGCCAGGGCCCGGATACGCAGTATTTT; CDR3: CASSQGPDTQYF
size: -; V: TRBV27; J: TRBJ2-3; D: TRBD1; DNA: TGTGCCACCACAGGGGGTGGGCTCACAGATACGCAGTATTTT; CDR3: CATTGGGLTDTQYF
size: -; V: TRBV19; J: TRBJ1-5; D: -; DNA: TGTGCCAGTAGTTCCCAGGCTCTGACAATAAGCAATCAGCCCCAGCATTTT; CDR3: CASSSQALTISNQPQHF
size: few; V: TRBV4-1; J: TRBJ2-7; D: TRBD1; DNA: TGCGCCAGCAGTCTCTCCGGGACAGGGGGATACGAGCAGTACTTC; CDR3: CASSLSGTGGYEQYF
size: few; V: TRBV4-1; J: TRBJ2-7; D: TRBD2; DNA: TGCGCCAGCAGCCAAGATGGAGCGGGGGGCGATTACGAGCAGTACTTC; CDR3: CASSQDGAGGDYEQYF
size: -; V: TRBV7-2; J: TRBJ2-2; D: -; DNA: TGTGCCAGCAGCTTAGTTTGGGGGAACGCGAACACCGGGGAGCTGTTTTTT; CDR3: CASSLVWGNANTGELFF